This T cell receptor (beta chain) was captured in a study of blood T cell repertoires in COVID-19. Clones were read by immunoSEQ multiplex PCR, and TCRdb kept only the in-frame ones, dropping some. The data show approximately 200,000 clones, roughly 80% seen once. V dropped 4 bases and J dropped 7; count of bases not matched to a gene: 11. Germline V gene lookup returns CDR1 SGHRS and CDR2 YFSETQ. The CDR3 loop spans 15 amino acids. This TCR was sampled from a man aged 55 to 70 who had recovered from COVID-19. Sequencing was done on a sample of PBMCs or T cells enriched from blood (not recorded which). This chain links TRBV5-1 with TRBJ2-1; TRBD2 aligns across 7 bases. CDR3 sequence reads: CASSPSWGGTNEQFF. CDR3 in DNA: TGCGCCAGCAGCCCATCTTGGGGGGGTACAAATGAGCAGTTCTTC. Using reference TRBV5-1 and TRBJ2-1 for the parts outside the CDR3, the full variable domain is KAGVTQTPRYLIKTRGQQVTLSCSPISGHRSVSWYQQTPGQGLQFLFEYFSETQRNKGNFPGRFSGRQFSNSRSEMNVSTLELGDSALYLCASSPSWGGTNEQFFGPGTRLTVL.